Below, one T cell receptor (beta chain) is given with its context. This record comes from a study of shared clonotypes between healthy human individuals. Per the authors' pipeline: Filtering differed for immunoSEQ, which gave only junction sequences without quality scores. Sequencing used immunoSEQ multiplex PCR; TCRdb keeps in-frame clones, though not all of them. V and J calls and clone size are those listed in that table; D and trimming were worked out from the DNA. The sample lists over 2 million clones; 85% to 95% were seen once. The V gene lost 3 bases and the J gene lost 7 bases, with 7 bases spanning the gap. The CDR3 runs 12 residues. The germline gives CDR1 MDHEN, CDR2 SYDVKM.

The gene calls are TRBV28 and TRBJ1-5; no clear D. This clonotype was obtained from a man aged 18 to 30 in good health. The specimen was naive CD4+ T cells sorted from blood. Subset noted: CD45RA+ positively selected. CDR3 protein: CASSFSRQPQHF. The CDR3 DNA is TGTGCCAGCAGTTTCTCCCGGCAGCCCCAGCATTTT.